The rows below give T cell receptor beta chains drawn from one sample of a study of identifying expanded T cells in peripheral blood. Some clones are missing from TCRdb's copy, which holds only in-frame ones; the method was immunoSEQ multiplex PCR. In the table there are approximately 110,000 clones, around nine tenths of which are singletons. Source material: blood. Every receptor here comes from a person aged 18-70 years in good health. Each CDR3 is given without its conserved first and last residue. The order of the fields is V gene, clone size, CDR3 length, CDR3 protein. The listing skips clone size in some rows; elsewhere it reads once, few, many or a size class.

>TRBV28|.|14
ASSWPEATTNYGYT
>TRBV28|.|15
ASSSSYPRTGVYGYT
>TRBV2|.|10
ASSQMGNEQF
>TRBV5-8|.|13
ASSLMGQGGTEAF
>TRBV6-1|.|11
ASSRSWEDTIY
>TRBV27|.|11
ASSPSISYEQY
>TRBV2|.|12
ASHDRGQGQPQH
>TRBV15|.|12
ATSGHRQTYEQY
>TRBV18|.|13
ASSPTHGPGDEQY
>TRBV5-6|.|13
ASRTLGSSTDTQY
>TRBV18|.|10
ASSEQGSEQF
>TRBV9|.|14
ASSATSEGGTDTQY
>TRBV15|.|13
ATSRDFNGAYEQY
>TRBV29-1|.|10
SVSGQGYGYT
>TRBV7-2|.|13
ASSRVNLVDQPQH
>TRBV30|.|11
AWGTQGAQPQH
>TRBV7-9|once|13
ASSFTQGGNSPLH
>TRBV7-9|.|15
ASSSPRTSGGTDTQY
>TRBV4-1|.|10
ASGQGTTEAF
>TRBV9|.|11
ASSSREKDGYT
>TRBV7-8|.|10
ASSPTDYEQY
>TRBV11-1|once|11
ASSPVGPYGYT
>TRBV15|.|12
ATSSGEGVDTQY
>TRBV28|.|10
ASSVVGQWYT
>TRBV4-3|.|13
ASSQDDRGNQPQH
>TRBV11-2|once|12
ASSLGTSGDTQY
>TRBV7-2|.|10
ASTRQGTEAF
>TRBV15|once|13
ATSRDVGGDGPQH
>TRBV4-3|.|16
ASSHYLAGGVVNTEAF
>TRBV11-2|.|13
ASSEQVFGDYEQY
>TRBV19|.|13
ASRLGGTGANVLT
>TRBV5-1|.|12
ASSLRTMNIEQY
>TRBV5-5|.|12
ASSLESGANVLT
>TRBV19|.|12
ASSKGESRDIQY
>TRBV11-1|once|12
ASSPWKGVETQY
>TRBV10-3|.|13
AISESGLSNYGYT
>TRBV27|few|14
ASSLPGTGKNSPLH
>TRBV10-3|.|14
AISEPMGPKNSPLH
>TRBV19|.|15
ASSMPDSPNMNTEAF
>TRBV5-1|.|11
ASSLGQGDGYT
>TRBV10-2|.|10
ASRASTDTQY
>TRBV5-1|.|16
ASSLFFSGALSNTEAF
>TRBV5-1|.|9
ASSWRGRKY
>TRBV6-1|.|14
ASSEPGRVGDNEQF
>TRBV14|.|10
ASSQRGSEAF
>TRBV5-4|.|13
ASSLGPTGGDTQY
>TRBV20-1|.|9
SAARGYEQY
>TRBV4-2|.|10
ASSSEGETQY
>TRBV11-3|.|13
ASSLGVGAGETQY
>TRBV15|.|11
ATSRVGLLTQY